These T cell receptor beta chains were read from a single sample in a study of blood T cell repertoires in COVID-19. Some clones are missing from TCRdb's copy, which holds only in-frame ones; the method was immunoSEQ multiplex PCR. This repertoire shows about 180,000 clones, roughly 77% found once; its top ten account for roughly 6.8%. The material sequenced was peripheral blood. All receptors come from a man between 65 and 85 years old with active or convalescent COVID-19. CDR3s include the opening cysteine and the closing phenylalanine or tryptophan. Part of the rows lack a size; the others show once, few, many or a class for expanded clones.

v_call | clone_size | cdr3_length | cdr3_aa
TRBV4-3 | - | 14 | CASSQNTGTGYQHF
TRBV3-1/TRBV3-2 | - | 14 | CASSQGQLNYGYTF
TRBV12-3/TRBV12-4 | - | 13 | CASSREPGTEAFF
TRBV21-1 | - | 17 | CASSIPTGGKVNSPLHF
TRBV7-9 | - | 15 | CASSSYAGGTGELFF
TRBV7-6 | - | 15 | CASSLGGQDTRQQYF
TRBV30 | - | 13 | CASSQGAENEQYF
TRBV6-6 | - | 13 | CASTKTSSSGYTF
TRBV7-9 | - | 13 | CASSSRGAAEAFF
TRBV29-1 | once | 15 | CSVVPRGGSPHGYTF
TRBV11-2 | - | 17 | CASSLVGTGDISYEQYF
TRBV10-2 | - | 13 | CASSRESTDTQYF
TRBV5-1 | - | 14 | CASSFGTAMLGYTF
TRBV28 | - | 18 | CASSSGLAGGASTDTQYF
TRBV18 | few | 18 | CASSPLPTSGRPPDTQYF
TRBV5-5 | - | 14 | CASSFWGENGELFF
TRBV10-1 | few | 17 | CASSDFWRISSYNEQFF
TRBV5-1 | - | 14 | CASSLGVGTDTQYF
TRBV7-9 | many | 13 | CASSSGTSGGKYF
TRBV7-9 | - | 14 | CASSSQGKDTEAFF
TRBV12-3/TRBV12-4 | once | 13 | CASSKGQGTEAFF
TRBV7-9 | - | 17 | CASSLLPGQGSYNEQFF
TRBV5-1 | - | 15 | CASSLGWGGEEKLFF
TRBV6-6 | few | 16 | CASSYSAGGRRTEAFF
TRBV19 | - | 16 | CASSILAGGKTDTQYF
TRBV4-3 | - | 15 | CASSQETGGRGTIYF
TRBV14 | few | 17 | CASIGTYHSSSYNEQFF
TRBV19 | - | 17 | CASTKGTGVGYTGELFF